This T cell receptor beta chain appears in the sequencing data of a study of spatial heterogeneity in lung cancer. With 4 bases clipped from V and 1 base from J, the junction kept 6 bases outside the gene matches. The CDR3 spans 16 residues. MiXCR, run by TCRdb on the 5' RACE reads, gives a single entry per CDR3 protein. Of 20,000 to 30,000 distinct CDR3 sequences in the sample, 4% to 6% are singletons; the top ten hold more than 4.5%. Time point described: sample taken at primary tumor resection. Tumor, nontumor lung or frozen PBMC supplied whole RNA that was sequenced unsorted. This clonotype was seen many times.

The receptor's source is a male donor with early-stage non-small cell lung cancer. The input for sequencing was PBMCs, taken at surgery. The chain couples TRBV12-3 or TRBV12-4 to TRBJ2-5; 10 nucleotides line up with TRBD1. This CDR3 is CASSYGTGDRQETQYF. CDR3 bases: TGTGCCAGCAGTTATGGGACAGGGGACCGCCAAGAGACCCAGTACTTC.